These T cell receptor beta chains were read from a single sample in a study of read filtering for tumor transcriptome and immune sequencing. TCRdb fed the reads into MiXCR, producing one record per CDR3 protein. The repertoire holds tens of thousands of distinct CDR3 sequences, with roughly 13% as singletons. Sequencing input: a population of CD138-negative cells sorted from bone marrow. Receptor source: a donor at least 40 years old with multiple myeloma. Both conserved end residues are part of each CDR3. Clone size, where shown, is once, few, many, or a class for clones that have expanded.

abundance	v_gene	j_gene	CDR3aa
.	TRBV7-9	TRBJ1-5	CASSLDREAQHF
many	TRBV5-5	TRBJ2-3	CASSFGFGGRGDTQYF
many	TRBV19	TRBJ1-1	CASSFTGSEAFF
many	TRBV7-9	TRBJ1-1	CASSSRTGRGTEAFF
many	TRBV4-3	TRBJ2-3	CASSPHRGSTDTQYF
many	TRBV28	TRBJ1-5	CASSFSRAQPQHF
few	TRBV7-2	TRBJ1-1	CASSPDRVGYTEAFF
many	TRBV4-1	TRBJ2-3	CASSPSLAGGPEDTQYF
.	TRBV20-1	TRBJ2-7	CSARDLVRLAGIRGPYEQYF
many	TRBV20-1	TRBJ2-1	CSAMGLGLSLGFF
few	TRBV27	TRBJ2-3	CASKLMHTDTQYF
many	TRBV7-2	TRBJ1-5	CASSLLRGPGQPQHF
many	TRBV6-1	TRBJ2-6	CASSYGLGAANVLTF
.	TRBV7-8	TRBJ1-1	CASSLTTENTEAFF
many	TRBV29-1	TRBJ2-7	CSVEAGPEQYF
many	TRBV5-1	TRBJ2-7	CASSSAQGLAGYEQYF
many	TRBV4-3	TRBJ2-3	CASSIGLAGLDTQYF
.	TRBV15	TRBJ2-3	CATSGGLAVVTDTQYF
many	TRBV20-1	TRBJ1-5	CSARDRVGIDQPQHF
.	TRBV10-3	TRBJ2-5	CAISESRIETQYF
many	TRBV2	TRBJ2-1	CASSVALRNEQFF
few	TRBV30	TRBJ1-1	CAWSGSPEAFF
many	TRBV5-8	TRBJ2-1	CASTQTGAGEGQFF
many	TRBV20-1	TRBJ1-5	CSAQPYRDNQPQHF
few	TRBV27	TRBJ2-5	CASSPGLQALETQHF
many	TRBV6-6	TRBJ1-1	CASSQGAPAAFF
.	TRBV7-9	TRBJ2-5	CASSIILGETQYF
.	TRBV20-1	TRBJ2-7	CSATGQGKAEQYF
many	TRBV2	TRBJ2-3	CASTVPNTDTQYF
many	TRBV5-1	TRBJ2-7	CASSQGGQIYEQYF
many	TRBV11-3	TRBJ1-1	CASSTDRGGYTEAFF
many	TRBV27	TRBJ2-2	CASSLSRAGELFF
many	TRBV11-2	TRBJ2-3	CASSLVGDTDTQYF
many	TRBV4-1	TRBJ1-4	CASSQTGSLDEKLFF
few	TRBV13	TRBJ2-5	CASSPWEGPQETQYF
.	TRBV7-3	TRBJ2-3	CASSLRGKDYRYTDTQYF
.	TRBV7-2	TRBJ2-1	CASSPGREYNEQFF
once	TRBV24-1	TRBJ2-2	CATSDLPGTGNTGELFF
many	TRBV29-1	TRBJ2-3	CSVGQLGAGETDTQYF
many	TRBV20-1	TRBJ2-5	CSARPSDRQETQYF
many	TRBV25-1	TRBJ2-1	CASRPGVGRGYEQFF
many	TRBV6-5	TRBJ2-1	CASRKGQAYNEQFF
.	TRBV10-3	TRBJ1-5	CAFSARGSGSNQPQHF
.	TRBV7-2	TRBJ2-7	CASSRNRDSTYEQYF
many	TRBV29-1	TRBJ1-1	CSVEAQQRRATEAFF
many	TRBV25-1	TRBJ2-7	CASSESMATYEQYF
many	TRBV20-1	TRBJ2-7	CSARGTRNEQYF
many	TRBV20-1	TRBJ2-1	CSATGLGGYNEQFF
many	TRBV2	TRBJ2-1	CASSEDFSGRAREQFF
many	TRBV6-2/TRBV6-3	TRBJ2-1	CASSYATTGGYHQRFF
many	TRBV20-1	TRBJ2-2	CSARDRIAGGTGELFF
.	TRBV27	TRBJ1-1	CASSLPRVTEAFF
few	TRBV3-1	TRBJ2-1	CASSQSRGGSYDEQFF
many	TRBV6-1	TRBJ2-7	CASSWTGNEQYF
.	TRBV7-9	TRBJ1-4	CASSLDVEKLFF
many	TRBV4-3	TRBJ1-1	CASSQSSSGTEAFF
many	TRBV27	TRBJ2-2	CASSLSTVFGRPGELFF
.	TRBV7-2	TRBJ2-3	CASSLVIAGGTDTQYF
.	TRBV29-1	TRBJ1-1	CSVEGDRGVEAFF